This T cell receptor (beta chain) was sequenced for a study of shared clonotypes between healthy human individuals (dated by TCRdb to 2018 to 2020). For the study in its entirety: A couple of women and three men aged 18 to 49 years were included in the cohort. Each donor's leukapheresis produced roughly between roughly 0.85 and 10 billion PBMCs. To estimate repertoire size and how much clonotype sharing occurs between individuals, the study deeply sequenced the blood TCR repertoires of several healthy adults. For each donor, CD4 naive and CD4 memory were each given three plates, CD8 naive was given two plates, and CD8 memory was given one plate. Libraries were prepared and TCR repertoires were sequenced by different laboratories using diverse techniques, in order to increase sequencing depth and limit assay-specific biases.

Using the deep immunoSEQ assay, TCR CDR3 regions were amplified from genomic DNA by multiplex PCR. Extracted genomic DNA from each cell subset was spread evenly across all wells of several immunoSEQ 96-well plates, with each plate serving as a replicate. For sorted subsets, 200 to 250 ng of genomic DNA, equivalent to 25,000 to 35,000 T cell genomes, went into each replicate PCR. The purified libraries were quantified using a Qubit 3.0 fluorometer, sized with a Bioanalyzer 2100, and then quantified again using the KAPA Library Quantification kit. A separate single-read 150-cycle Illumina NextSeq 550 flow cell was used to sequence each immunoSEQ 96-well plate. The original pipeline was this. Because only junctional sequences without quality scores were contained in the immunoSEQ output, filtering matching that applied to full-length reads could not be performed. Sequences were annotated with PyIR, a Python wrapper for IgBLAST v1.9, using IMGT germline references to assign V/J genes and CDR3. Reads were removed for weak V/J assignments (E-value above 1e-6), missing CDR3, stop codons, out-of-frame junctions, or ambiguous translated residues. A V3J clonotype was defined by an identical inferred V gene, J gene, and CDR3 amino acid sequence. Percentage overlap between repertoires was calculated by dividing the number of shared unique clonotypes by the size of the smaller repertoire. Three approaches were used to assess repertoire richness: RTK rarefaction, the Chao1 estimator, and Recon v2.1 estimates of unobserved clonotypes. Generation probabilities for all TCRbeta clonotypes obtained by the gDNA method from a few donors were computed using OLGA. This is the immuneACCESS table as TCRdb keeps it, with only in-frame sequences that have V and J called. A part of the clones is gone; compared with another copy, unresolved V genes explain less than half, and the rest is unexplained. V, J and clone size are those of that table, while D and trimming were read from the DNA. The sample table holds roughly 2.4 million clones, of which almost 96% were seen once. The ten largest make up about 0.13% of the sample.

As concerns this clone: Its target antigen remains unknown. No per-base quality is available; no much larger clone lies one base away.

The full study reports these points: Because the study included a small number of donors, the genetic and exposure-history diversity represented was limited. Even with the large sequencing depth, rarefaction of the sorted-subset datasets indicated that sequencing was incomplete. Larger estimated clonotype richness was generally found for naive subsets than for memory subsets. Sampling was restricted to blood, and TCR repertoires in tissues likely differ from the TCR repertoires found in blood. Based on pairwise subsampling, the degree of clonotype sharing among donors was expected to be affected by sequencing depth. Compared with non-shared clonotypes, clonotypes shared by all four sorted-subset donors had higher generation probabilities. When four donors were compared, the shared fraction of clonotypes was around 5.1% for naive CD4, roughly 3.4% for naive CD8, 2% to 2.5% for memory CD4, and 0.35% to 0.4% for memory CD8.

Donors were healthy HIV-negative adults with no recently reported acute infections or vaccinations. Every donor was a Caucasian adult residing in Nashville, Tennessee, USA. CD4+ T cells were enriched by magnetic negative selection, after which naive cells were positively selected on CD45RA and the negative fraction was taken as the memory subset. After blood collection by leukapheresis, PBMCs were isolated using Ficoll-Histopaque density gradient centrifugation and then cryopreserved in the vapor phase of liquid nitrogen. Analytical flow cytometry was used to check the purity and quantity of every magnetically sorted T cell population. Genomic DNA was isolated from every sorted fraction and measured by UV absorbance on a Nanodrop 2000c. The germline V end is reduced by 1 base and the J end by 4 bases; junction bases left unmatched: 10. The CDR3 runs 17 amino acids, cysteine and phenylalanine included. Only CDR3 DNA remains: 51 bases, in frame from the first base. CDR1 and CDR2 are read off the germline V gene as MRHNA and SNTAGT.

This receptor was identified in a man younger than 35 in good health. The rearrangement combines TRBV6-4 with TRBJ1-1; 9 bases in the junction line up with TRBD1. The sequencing input was naive CD4+ T cells sorted from blood. The label giving this sample's cell subset or site can be read as: CD45RA+ positively selected. The sequenced DNA: TGTGCCAGCAGTGACTACTTAACAGGGGGCCGGGCCACTGAAGCTTTCTTT. This is translated as CASSDYLTGGRATEAFF.